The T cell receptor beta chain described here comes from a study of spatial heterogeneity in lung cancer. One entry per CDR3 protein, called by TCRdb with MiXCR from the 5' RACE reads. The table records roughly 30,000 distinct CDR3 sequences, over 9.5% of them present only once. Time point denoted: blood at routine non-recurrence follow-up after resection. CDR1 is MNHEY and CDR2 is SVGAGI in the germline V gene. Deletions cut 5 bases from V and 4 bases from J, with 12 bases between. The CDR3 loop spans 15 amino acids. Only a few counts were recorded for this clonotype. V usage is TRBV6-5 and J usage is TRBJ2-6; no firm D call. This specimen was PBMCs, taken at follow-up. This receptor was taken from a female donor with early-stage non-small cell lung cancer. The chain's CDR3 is CASSDRVAGANVLTF. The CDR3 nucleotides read TGTGCCAGCAGTGACCGGGTCGCAGGGGCCAACGTCCTGACTTTC.